A single T cell receptor (beta chain) is shown here with its context. This entry belongs to a study of T cell clonotyping in hematopoietic cell transplantation. Assay: immunoSEQ multiplex PCR; the TCRdb copy retains only in-frame clones and omits some. The sample lists under 45,000 clones, 88% seen once, with approximately 2% in the top ten. The V end was cut by 0 bases, the J end by 3 bases, with 9 bases between. This CDR3 region has 14 residues. Germline assignment: CDR1 SGHRS and CDR2 YFSETQ. The chain combines TRBV5-1 with TRBJ1-1; no clear D gene. Material for sequencing was peripheral blood mononuclear cells. The receptor's source is a middle-aged woman in good health. Some clones in this sample may be carry-over from other donors' samples. The CDR3 here is CASSLALADTEAFF. In DNA form, the CDR3 reads TGCGCCAGCAGCTTGGCCCTGGCGGACACTGAAGCTTTCTTT.